The 27 T cell receptor beta chains reported below all come from one sample, sequenced in a study of T cell repertoires in cytomegalovirus infection. TCRdb re-derived calls from the reads in MiXCR, one entry per CDR3 protein. The sample records about 260,000 distinct CDR3 sequences, about an eighth being singletons. Sequencing was carried out using PBMCs. The receptors were sampled from a human donor in good health (CMV status not recorded). Some clones in this sample may be carry-over from other donors' samples.

In its sample, this clonotype was seen many times. This chain joins TRBV5-4 and TRBJ2-1, with 7 nucleotides matching TRBD2. V trimming: 4 bases; J trimming: 2 bases; junction bases outside the gene matches: 6. The V gene's germline CDR1 is SGHNT and CDR2 YYREEE (reference sequence). The CDR3 extends over 15 amino acids. The CDR3 nucleotides are TGTGCCAGCAGCCCAAGTCGGGGGGCCTACAATGAGCAGTTCTTC. Its translation: CASSPSRGAYNEQFF.

This clonotype was observed a handful of times. Here the CDR3 DNA reads TGTGCCAGCAGCTCGTCGACAGGCAGCCAGCTGTTTTTT. It specifies CASSSSTGSQLFF. J is TRBJ2-2 and V is TRBV11-1, with a weak D call TRBD1 (6 bases). V was shortened by 4 bases and J by 12 bases, with 15 bases between the two germline ends. The CDR3 consists of 13 residues. The germline gives CDR1 SGHAT, CDR2 FQDESV (reference sequence).

This clonotype was detected ten times or more. The gene calls are TRBV19 and TRBJ1-1, with 8 bases matching TRBD1. The CDR3 has 14 amino acids. V was clipped by 10 bases and J by 9 bases; unmatched bases: 16. Germline assignment: CDR1 LNHDA and CDR2 SQIVND (reference sequence). CDR3 protein: CATTDRDRTLKAFF. The DNA of the CDR3 is TGTGCCACTACGGACAGGGACCGAACACTGAAAGCTTTCTTT.

This clonotype turned up a few times. The chain has TRBV7-3 and TRBJ2-2; unclear D gene. The CDR3 extends over 13 amino acids. CDR1 is SGHTA and CDR2 is FQGTGA in the germline V gene. V lost 7 bases to trimming and J lost 1 base, with 7 bases between them. CDR3 nucleotide sequence: TGTGCCAGCACCGATAAGAACACCGGGGAGCTGTTTTTT. It encodes CASTDKNTGELFF.

This clonotype came up many times. The chain combines TRBV7-6 with TRBJ1-6; D is uncertain. The CDR3 extends over 14 amino acids. V was pared by 5 bases and J by 9 bases, with 14 bases between. Germline V CDR1 and CDR2: SGHVS, FNYEAQ. In DNA, the CDR3 is TGTGCCAGCAGCAGCCGCGACGGGGTTTCACCCCTCCACTTT. Translating gives CASSSRDGVSPLHF.

In this sample, this clonotype turned up many times. The genes are TRBV7-8 and TRBJ1-1; D is possibly TRBD1 (6 bases). This CDR3 comprises 13 residues. V dropped 6 bases and J dropped 4 bases, with 12 bases sitting between them. Germline V lookup: CDR1 SGHVS, CDR2 FQNEAQ. The CDR3 is CASRDRGLTEAFF. DNA for the CDR3: TGTGCCAGCAGGGACCGGGGGCTCACTGAAGCTTTCTTT. Variable domain in full (rest from reference TRBV7-8 and TRBJ1-1): GAGVSQSPRYKVAKRGQDVALRCDPISGHVSLFWYQQALGQGPEFLTYFQNEAQLDKSGLPSDRFFAERPEGSVSTLKIQRTQQEDSAVYLCASRDRGLTEAFFGQGTRLTVV.

Details on this clonotype: This may be a read error, as it is one base from a much larger clone. The rearrangement links TRBV7-2 to TRBJ2-1; D unresolved. The CDR3 contains 16 residues. Trimming removed 7 bases at V and 1 base at J, with 17 bases between. Looked up from germline, CDR1 is SGHTA and CDR2 is FQGNSA. The CDR3 DNA is TGTGCCAGCACCTTTGCCGCTAGTGAATCCTACAATGAGCAGTTCTTC. Protein: CASTFAASESYNEQFF.

This clonotype was recorded a few times. The rearrangement uses TRBV7-9 and TRBJ1-1; 7 nucleotides match TRBD1. Germline CDR1 reads SEHNR; CDR2 reads FQNEAQ (reference sequence). The CDR3 length is 15 residues. V trimming: 2 bases; J trimming: 0 bases; junction bases outside the gene matches: 3. The CDR3 DNA reads as TGTGCCAGCAGCTTAAGGGACAGCTTGAACACTGAAGCTTTCTTT. Its protein product is CASSLRDSLNTEAFF.

The chain employs TRBV10-1 and TRBJ2-2, with TRBD2 as a possible D gene (7 bases). Trimming took 2 bases from V and 6 from J, leaving 13 bases between them. CDR3 length: 15 amino acids. Germline loops: CDR1 WNHNN, CDR2 SYGVQD (reference sequence). The CDR3 DNA follows: TGCGCCAGCAGTGAGGGGGGGCGGGAGTCCGGGGAGCTGTTTTTT. It specifies CASSEGGRESGELFF.

The chain uses TRBV6-2 or TRBV6-3 and TRBJ2-5, with a weak D call TRBD1 (5 bases). V was shortened by 5 bases and J by 5 bases, with 21 bases between the two germline ends. Germline V gene lookup returns CDR1 MNHEY and CDR2 SVGEGT. The CDR3 covers 16 residues. The CDR3: CASSLPGAGIPETQYF. The CDR3 coding sequence is TGTGCCAGCAGTCTCCCAGGAGCAGGGATACCGGAGACCCAGTACTTC.

V gene TRBV3-1 combines with J gene TRBJ2-7; TRBD2 matches at 7 bases. J lost 2 bases, V lost 1 base, and 2 bases had no gene match. This CDR3 region has 14 residues. Germline V CDR1 and CDR2: LGHDT, YNNKEL (reference sequence). CDR3 loop: CASSQAAGAYEQYF. CDR3 sequence (DNA): TGTGCCAGCAGCCAAGCGGCGGGAGCCTACGAGCAGTACTTC.

This clonotype has a count of ten or more. This chain connects TRBV7-2 to TRBJ1-3, with no clear D. The ends were cut back, 5 bases at V and 4 bases at J, with 24 bases in the middle. The CDR3 totals 18 residues. Germline V gives CDR1 SGHTA, CDR2 FQGNSA. The CDR3 loop is CASSTPGWGRTYGNTIYF. The CDR3 nucleotides are TGTGCCAGCAGCACCCCGGGGTGGGGAAGGACTTACGGAAACACCATATATTTT.

This clonotype was counted ten times or more. The chain combines TRBV6-1 with TRBJ2-1, with D uncertain. The ends were cut back, 4 bases at V and 7 bases at J, with 8 bases in the middle. This CDR3 has 12 residues. Germline loops: CDR1 MNHNS, CDR2 SASEGT. The CDR3 bases are TGTGCCAGCAGTGCACCTAGAAATGAGCAGTTCTTC. This translates into CASSAPRNEQFF.

The rearrangement uses TRBV5-1 and TRBJ2-1; TRBD2 aligns across 7 bases. V was clipped by 5 bases and J by 3 bases; unmatched bases: 5. From germline, CDR1 is SGHRS and CDR2 YFSETQ. CDR3 length: 14 amino acids. The CDR3 bases are TGCGCCAGCAGGGCAGTAGCGGGCTACAATGAGCAGTTCTTC. This translates into CASRAVAGYNEQFF.

About this clonotype itself: A junction end diverges from the germline sequence, so it may reflect a read error. The chain combines TRBV20-1 with TRBJ2-5; D is perhaps TRBD2 (5 bases). Germline lookup yields CDR1 DFQATT and CDR2 SNEGSKA (reference sequence). The CDR3 is 16 amino acids. DNA of the CDR3: TGCAGTACTAGAGATACGCAGGCTGTCGAGAAAGAGACCCAGTACTTC. Translated, it gives CSTRDTQAVEKETQYF.

This clonotype was seen a few times. The chain links TRBV11-2 to TRBJ2-4, with 8 bases matching TRBD1. Germline CDR1 is SGHAT and CDR2 is FQNNGV. V lost 4 bases and J lost 4; bases outside the gene matches: 3. This CDR3 is 14 amino acids long. The CDR3 nucleotides read TGTGCCAGCAGCTACCGGACAGGGAAAAACATTCAGTACTTC. It encodes CASSYRTGKNIQYF.

The chain is built from TRBV2 and TRBJ1-2; 7 bases line up with TRBD1. CDR1 SNHLY and CDR2 FYNNEI come from the germline V gene. The CDR3 covers 14 residues. V lost 2 bases and J lost 4; bases outside the gene matches: 4. For the CDR3, the DNA is TGTGCCAGCAGTGAAAGACAGGGTTTCTATGGCTACACCTTC. Its protein is CASSERQGFYGYTF. Combining the CDR3 with reference TRBV2 and TRBJ1-2 gives the whole variable domain EPEVTQTPSHQVTQMGQEVILRCVPISNHLYFYWYRQILGQKVEFLVSFYNNEISEKSEIFDDQFSVERPDGSNFTLKIRSTKLEDSAMYFCASSERQGFYGYTFGSGTRLTVV.

In the case of this clonotype: This may come from a read error, since a much larger clone is one base off. J is TRBJ1-4 and V is TRBV28; D unresolved. Germline assignment: CDR1 MDHEN and CDR2 SYDVKM. This CDR3 region has 14 residues. CDR3 protein: CASGFIGTNEKLFF. The CDR3 DNA reads as TGTGCCAGCGGTTTTATCGGGACTAATGAAAAACTGTTTTTT.

In this sample, this clonotype turned up a few times. The genes are TRBV18 and TRBJ2-3; 7 bases are a match to TRBD1. CDR3 length: 15 amino acids. V was clipped by 2 bases and J by 4 bases; unmatched bases: 6. Per germline, CDR1 KGHSH and CDR2 LQKENI. CDR3 in DNA: TGTGCCAGCTCACCAGTCACAGGGGAAGCAGATACGCAGTATTTT. This codes for CASSPVTGEADTQYF.

This clonotype was observed a few times. V and J are TRBV29-1 and TRBJ1-1; D perhaps matches TRBD1 (5 bases). The V gene's germline CDR1 is SQVTM and CDR2 ANQGSEA. Trimming shortened V by 7 bases and J by 10 bases, and 19 bases separated the two germline ends. This CDR3 has 12 residues. CDR3 sequence reads: CSAAGRREGAFF. The CDR3 region has the DNA TGCAGCGCCGCAGGGAGGAGAGAAGGAGCTTTCTTT.

This clonotype was counted many times. The chain employs TRBV7-9 and TRBJ2-1; tentatively, D is TRBD1 (6 bases). The CDR3 loop spans 13 amino acids. V lost 1 base to trimming and J lost 8 bases, with 9 bases between them. CDR1 is SEHNR and CDR2 is FQNEAQ in the germline V gene (reference sequence). The CDR3 DNA reads TGTGCCAGCAGCTTAGTACAGGGCTATGAGCAGTTCTTC. Translation: CASSLVQGYEQFF.

The sample holds a few counts of this clonotype. V and J are TRBV28 and TRBJ1-5; D gene uncertain. The CDR3 is 13 amino acids. V lost 3 bases to trimming and J lost 4 bases, with 7 bases between them. Germline-derived CDR1 and CDR2 are MDHEN and SYDVKM. CDR3 sequence: CASSFNGNQPQHF. The CDR3 coding sequence is TGTGCCAGCAGTTTCAACGGGAATCAGCCCCAGCATTTT.

Only a few counts were recorded for this clonotype. The rearrangement links TRBV9 to TRBJ2-1; D is uncertain. The V end lost 2 bases, the J end lost 6 bases, and 12 bases lay between the germline ends. This CDR3 spans 14 amino acids. CDR1 is SGDLS and CDR2 is YYNGEE in the germline V gene. The chain's CDR3 is CASSVQVLGNEQFF. Written as DNA, the CDR3 is TGTGCCAGCAGCGTCCAGGTATTGGGCAATGAGCAGTTCTTC.

The rearrangement uses TRBV18 and TRBJ1-5; D is ambiguous. Trimming cost V 4 bases and J 8 bases, with 12 bases left between them. The CDR3 covers 13 residues. CDR1 KGHSH and CDR2 LQKENI come from the germline V gene. CDR3 nucleotides: TGTGCCAGCTCACAGTCAAGGCAGGAGCCCCAGCATTTT. Encoded protein: CASSQSRQEPQHF. Filled out from reference TRBV18 and TRBJ1-5, the complete variable domain reads NAGVMQNPRHLVRRRGQEARLRCSPMKGHSHVYWYRQLPEEGLKFMVYLQKENIIDESGMPKERFSAEFPKEGPSILRIQQVVRGDSAAYFCASSQSRQEPQHFGDGTRLSIL.

This clonotype was detected a few times. The rearrangement uses TRBV28 and TRBJ2-7, with D tentatively TRBD2 (5 bases). CDR1 MDHEN and CDR2 SYDVKM come from the germline V gene. The CDR3 totals 12 residues. Trimming pared 5 bases from V and 5 bases from J, leaving 10 bases between. CDR3 loop: CASSPTSDEQYF. CDR3 sequence (DNA): TGTGCCAGCAGTCCTACTAGTGACGAGCAGTACTTC.

This clonotype has a count of ten or more. The chain uses TRBV19 and TRBJ2-7; 8 bases fit TRBD2. With V trimmed by 5 bases and J by 5 bases, 11 bases remained unmatched. CDR1 is LNHDA and CDR2 is SQIVND in the germline V gene (reference sequence). The CDR3 totals 15 residues. CDR3 in amino acids: CASSLPGTRSHEQYF. In DNA, the CDR3 is TGTGCCAGTAGTCTCCCGGGGACTAGATCCCACGAGCAGTACTTC.

With respect to this clonotype: A junction end diverges from the germline sequence, so it may reflect a read error. The rearrangement joins TRBV20-1 to TRBJ1-1; tentative D call: TRBD1 (5 bases). CDR1 and CDR2 from the germline V gene are DFQATT and SNEGSKA (reference sequence). This CDR3 comprises 15 residues. The CDR3 here is CSARDRGRGNSEAFF. DNA for the CDR3: TGCAGTGCTAGAGATCGGGGACGGGGGAACTCTGAAGCTTTCTTT.